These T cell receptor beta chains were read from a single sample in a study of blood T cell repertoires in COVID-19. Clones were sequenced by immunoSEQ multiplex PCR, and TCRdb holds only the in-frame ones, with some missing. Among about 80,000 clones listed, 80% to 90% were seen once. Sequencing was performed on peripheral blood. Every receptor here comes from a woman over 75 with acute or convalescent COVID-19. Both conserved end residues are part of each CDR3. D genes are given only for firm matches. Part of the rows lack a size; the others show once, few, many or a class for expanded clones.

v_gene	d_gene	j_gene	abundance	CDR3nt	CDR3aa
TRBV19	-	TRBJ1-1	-	TGTGCCAGTAGATTGCAGGGTTACCCTATTGACTTT	CASRLQGYPIDF
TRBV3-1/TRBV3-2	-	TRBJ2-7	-	TGTGCCAGCAGCCAACGGGGGGGGACAGGGTCCTACGAGCAGTACTTC	CASSQRGGTGSYEQYF
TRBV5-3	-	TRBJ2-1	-	TGTGCCAGAAGCCTTAGGTACTACCACCCTCACAATGAGCAGTTCTTC	CARSLRYYHPHNEQFF
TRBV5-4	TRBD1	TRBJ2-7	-	TGTGCCAGCAACGATCGACAGGGTTCGACTTCCTACGAGCAGTACTTC	CASNDRQGSTSYEQYF
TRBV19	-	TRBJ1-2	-	TGTGCCAGTAGTATCACAGACAATAACTATGGCTACACCTTC	CASSITDNNYGYTF
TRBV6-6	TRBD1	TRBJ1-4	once	TGTGCCAGCAGTTCGTTACAGGGGGGGAATGAAAAACTGTTTTTT	CASSSLQGGNEKLFF
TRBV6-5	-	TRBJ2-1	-	TGTGCCAGCAGTTACGGGGCAGACAATGAGCAGTTCTTC	CASSYGADNEQFF
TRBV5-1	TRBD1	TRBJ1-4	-	TGCGCCAGCAGCTTGGCCGACAGGGAAAGTGAAAAACTGTTTTTT	CASSLADRESEKLFF
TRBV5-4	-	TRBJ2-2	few	TGTGCCAGCAGCTCCCCCTCCCAGGGCAGTAGGGAGCTGTTTTTT	CASSSPSQGSRELFF
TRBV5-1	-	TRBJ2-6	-	TGCGCCAGCAGCTTGGGCCCGGGCTCTGGGGCCAACGTCCTGACTTTC	CASSLGPGSGANVLTF
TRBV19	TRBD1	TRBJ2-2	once	TGTGCCAGTAGTATACTCAGGACAGGGGCTACCGGGGAGCTGTTTTTT	CASSILRTGATGELFF
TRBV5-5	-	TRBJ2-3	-	TGTGCCAGCGGAGTCCAGCCACGGGCAGATACGCAGTATTTT	CASGVQPRADTQYF
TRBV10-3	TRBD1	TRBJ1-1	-	TGTGCCATCAGCCCAGGGGGCGCGTACACTGAAGCTTTCTTT	CAISPGGAYTEAFF
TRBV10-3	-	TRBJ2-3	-	TGTGCCATCAACGCCGGGACAGATACGCAGTATTTT	CAINAGTDTQYF
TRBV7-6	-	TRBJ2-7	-	TGTGCCAGCAGTCACGGGAGCCTCAATAGTAACGAGCAGTACTTC	CASSHGSLNSNEQYF
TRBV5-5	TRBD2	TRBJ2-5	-	TGTGCCAGCAGCTTGGATCCAGCGGGGGTCCAAGAGACCCAGTACTTC	CASSLDPAGVQETQYF
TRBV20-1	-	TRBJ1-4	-	TGCAGTGCTAGTCCCTTACAGGGTTCCGATGAAAAACTGTTTTTT	CSASPLQGSDEKLFF
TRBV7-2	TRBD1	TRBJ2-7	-	TGTGCCAGCAGCTTAGTGAGGACAGGGGGGATGTACGAGCAGTACTTC	CASSLVRTGGMYEQYF
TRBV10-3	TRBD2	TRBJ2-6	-	TGTGCCATCAGTGAGCCTGGACTAGCGGGAATAAGCTCTGGGGCCAACGTCCTGACTTTC	CAISEPGLAGISSGANVLTF
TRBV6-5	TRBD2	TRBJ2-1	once	TGTGCCACCCAACCGGGGGGGGGAATAAACAATGAGCAGTTCTTC	CATQPGGGINNEQFF
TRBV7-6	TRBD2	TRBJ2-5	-	TGTGCCAGCAGCCCAGACTCGGCGGGAGGGATGGAGACCCAGTACTTC	CASSPDSAGGMETQYF
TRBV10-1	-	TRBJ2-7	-	TGCGCCAGCAGTGGACAGGCTCCCTACGAGCAGTACTTC	CASSGQAPYEQYF
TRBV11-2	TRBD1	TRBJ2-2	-	TGTGCCAGCAGCCACCGCCTGTCCGGGACAGGGGACACCGGGGAGCTGTTTTTT	CASSHRLSGTGDTGELFF
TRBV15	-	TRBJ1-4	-	TGTGCCACCAGCAGAGATATCACAGGGTCTGAAAAACTGTTTTTT	CATSRDITGSEKLFF
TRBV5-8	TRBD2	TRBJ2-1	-	TGTGCCAGCAGCTTGGCGGGGGGTAGGGTGAATGAGCAGTTCTTC	CASSLAGGRVNEQFF
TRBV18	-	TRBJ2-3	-	TGTGCCAGCTCACCTCTACTCGGGTCAGATACGCAGTATTTT	CASSPLLGSDTQYF
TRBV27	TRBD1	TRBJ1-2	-	TGTGCCAGCAGTTCACTACCGAAGACAGGGAACTATGGCTACACCTTC	CASSSLPKTGNYGYTF
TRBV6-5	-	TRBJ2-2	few	TGTGCCAGCAGTTACCAGGAAATTTCCAACACCGGGGAGCTGTTTTTT	CASSYQEISNTGELFF
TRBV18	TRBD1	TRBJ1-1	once	TGTGCCAGCTCGAGCCTGGACAGGGACACTGAAGCTTTCTTT	CASSSLDRDTEAFF
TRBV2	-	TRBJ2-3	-	TGTGCCACTACAAGACAGGGGAGGGAAGATACGCAGTATTTT	CATTRQGREDTQYF